Included here is one T cell receptor (beta chain) sequence, with context. There is no known antigen for this receptor. No per-base quality is available; no much larger clone lies one base away. The collaborating institutions used their own protocols to collect whole blood in K2EDTA tubes. Collaborator samples were shipped for TCRbeta analysis as frozen whole blood, isolated PBMCs, or DNA extracted from either sample type. This sample is drawn from a study of blood T cell repertoires in COVID-19 (dated by TCRdb to the early 2020s). Concerning the study at large: Samples from collaborators originated in the United States, Italy and Spain and spanned both the acute and convalescent phases of COVID-19. The prospective study material was composed of cDNA or gDNA derived from T cells, B-cell-depleted T cells, or PBMCs. The dataset comprised deeply sampled blood TCRbeta repertoires from subjects exposed to, actively infected with, or recovered from COVID-19. A freely available public database, intended as a resource for researchers studying the immune response to SARS-CoV-2, is where the repertoires were released. Samples were obtained from the ongoing ImmuneRACE study (first 160 participants) and from approximately 1,200 subjects provided by 6 global collaborators. A de-identified subject ID, COVID-19 status, age in years and sex were almost always included in the sample metadata. Where available, HLA class I and class II types were obtained from metadata supplied by the sample provider rather than from assay-based typing.

Broader findings and caveats from the paper: The quantity of clinical and demographic metadata differed by source and by participant and was supplied without curation.

TCRbeta CDR3 regions were amplified from genomic DNA by means of the immunoSEQ Assay, a bias-controlled multiplex PCR. The authors' analysis ran thus. The number of nucleated cells in each sample was estimated by amplification of reference gene primers within the assay. To quantify the absolute abundance of each unique TCRbeta CDR3 rearrangement, sequence reads were collapsed and filtered. Productive Simpson clonality was computed per sample as the square root of Simpson's diversity index over productive rearrangements. TCRdb carries this immuneACCESS record with in-frame sequences only. Its versions omit some clonotypes, under half of them owing to an unresolved V gene in the studies checked, with the rest unexplained. The DNA gave D and trimming, while V, J and clone size come from that table. This sample holds around 120,000 clones; around 90% were observed only once. The ten largest clones represent about 4% of the sample.

The sequenced sample consisted of peripheral blood. This TCR derives from a man aged 45-60 years with active COVID-19.

The base sequence is TGTGCTAGTGGTTTGACGGGATTGGAGGAAAAACTGTTTTTT. It translates as CASGLTGLEEKLFF. Recombination linked TRBV12-5 to TRBJ1-4; no D gene can be assigned with confidence. Based on the germline V gene, the CDR1 and CDR2 sequences are LGHNT and FRNRAP. The V and J ends are trimmed by 2 bases and 8 bases, leaving 12 bases between them. Spanning cysteine to phenylalanine, the CDR3 consists of 14 amino acids. Only the CDR3 region is kept as DNA, spanning 42 bases read in frame from base 1. When the CDR3 is completed using the reference TRBV12-5 and TRBJ1-4 genes on either side, the full variable domain is DARVTQTPRHKVTEMGQEVTMRCQPILGHNTVFWYRQTMMQGLELLAYFRNRAPLDDSGMPKDRFSAEMPDATLATLKIQPSEPRDSAVYFCASGLTGLEEKLFFGSGTQLSVL.